This TCR beta chain was profiled in a study of T cells in Graves' hyperthyroidism and ophthalmopathy. Overall study context: The initial diagnosis was the point when peripheral blood was collected, ahead of any treatment. Study-wide findings and caveats: Ophthalmopathy, which appeared later, was predicted by the model a median about 6.8 months before onset. Blood also showed most of the thyroid clonotypes that were expanded above 0.001.

There were TCR beta CDR3 regions amplified from RNA transcripts. TCR CDR3 underwent first-round RT-PCR with the HTBI primer set. Each CDR3 protein is one row after TCRdb ran MiXCR on the multiplex PCR reads. The profile shows nearly 750,000 distinct CDR3 sequences, around 40% of them singletons. A word on this clonotype: What it binds is not known.

This CDR3 region has 13 residues. Per the germline V gene, CDR1 is SGHTA and CDR2 is FQGNSA. V was pared by 3 bases and J by 7 bases, with 10 bases between. The clonotype was recovered from a woman between 35 and 50 years old with Graves' hyperthyroidism. The chain recombines TRBV7-2 with TRBJ1-5; D is unclear. Sequences were obtained from blood. CDR3 sequence (DNA): TGTGCCAGCAGCTTGAATCGTGGCCAGCCCCAGCATTTT. This sequence encodes CASSLNRGQPQHF.